The 21 T cell receptor beta chains reported below all come from one sample, sequenced in a study of Graves' ophthalmopathy and Graves' hyperthyroidism (dated by TCRdb to the late 2010s). The sequencer listed for this sample is Illumina HiSeq 2000. For repertoire sequencing, the TCR beta CDR3 regions were amplified from RNA transcripts. The first round was an RT-PCR using HTBI primers with the Qiagen OneStep RT-PCR kit, and this first round was followed by a second-round multiplex PCR, then size selection and purification. TCRdb's own reprocessing of the public reads used fastp at Q25 and MiXCR and kept productive beta chains. Merged by CDR3 protein, the rows form single entries marked with the most common genes and DNA. The sample profile shows around 51,000 distinct CDR3 sequences; under 55% of them were found once. The top ten hold about 24% of the sample. The specimen sequenced was peripheral blood. These receptors all come from an adult man with Graves' ophthalmopathy.

This clonotype showed up many times. CDR3 residues: CSANSGLLSYNEQFF. In nucleotides, the CDR3 is TGCAGTGCAAACTCAGGACTTCTATCCTACAATGAGCAGTTCTTC. The chain has TRBV20-1 and TRBJ2-1, with D maybe TRBD2 (5 bases). Trimming pared 6 bases from V and 1 base from J, leaving 16 bases between. CDR1 is DFQATT and CDR2 is SNEGSKA in the germline V gene (reference sequence). CDR3 length: 15 amino acids.

This clonotype has at least ten counts. The rearrangement uses TRBV3-1 and TRBJ2-5, with D maybe TRBD2 (5 bases). Trimming cost V 0 bases and J 4 bases, with 12 bases left between them. Germline V gives CDR1 LGHDT, CDR2 YNNKEL (reference sequence). The CDR3 length is 15 residues. CDR3 DNA sequence: TGTGCCAGCAGCCAAGAAGCGCTAGCTACAGAGACCCAGTACTTC. This gives the protein CASSQEALATETQYF.

There are a few counts of this clonotype. The V call is TRBV5-1, the J call TRBJ1-1, with no clear D. Germline CDR1 reads SGHRS; CDR2 reads YFSETQ. The V gene lost 4 bases and the J gene lost 0 bases, with 7 bases spanning the gap. The CDR3 loop spans 13 amino acids. The chain's CDR3 is CASSPELNTEAFF. CDR3 nucleotides: TGCGCCAGCAGCCCCGAACTGAACACTGAAGCTTTCTTT.

The chain uses TRBV20-1 and TRBJ2-2; 11 positions match TRBD2. V gave up 1 base and J gave up 7 bases; unmatched junction bases: 5. Germline V gene lookup returns CDR1 DFQATT and CDR2 SNEGSKA (reference sequence). This CDR3 has 15 residues. The CDR3: CSARGHTSGSGELFF. The CDR3 DNA sequence: TGCAGTGCTAGAGGTCATACTAGCGGGAGCGGGGAGCTGTTTTTT.

This clonotype was recorded many times. V gene TRBV28 combines with J gene TRBJ2-7; TRBD1 is a possible D gene (5 bases). This CDR3 has 12 residues. Trimming took 4 bases from V and 3 from J, leaving 7 bases between them. Germline assignment: CDR1 MDHEN and CDR2 SYDVKM. The DNA for the CDR3 is TGTGCCAGCAGTTCAGGGTTCTACGAGCAGTACTTC. Translation gives CASSSGFYEQYF.

The table lists this clonotype with many counts. This chain joins TRBV10-2 and TRBJ2-5; 8 bases line up with TRBD1. From germline, CDR1 is WSHSY and CDR2 SAAADI. The CDR3 has 14 residues. V lost 5 bases, J lost 4 bases, and 6 bases stayed unmatched. As DNA, the CDR3 is TGCGCCAGCAGTCAATGGGGACAGGCAGAGACCCAGTACTTC. Its translation is CASSQWGQAETQYF.

The rearrangement joins TRBV7-2 to TRBJ2-5; D is ambiguous. V was shortened by 4 bases and J by 4 bases, with 4 bases between the two germline ends. The CDR3 has 11 residues. Germline V gene lookup returns CDR1 SGHTA and CDR2 FQGNSA. CDR3 loop: CASSSTETQYF. The CDR3 DNA sequence: TGTGCCAGCAGCTCCACAGAGACCCAGTACTTC.

Many counts were recorded for this clonotype. V is TRBV6-6 and J is TRBJ2-3; TRBD2 agrees at 7 bases. Trimming removed 6 bases from V and 4 bases from J; junction bases left unmatched: 4. Germline V gene sequence: CDR1 MNHNY, CDR2 SVGAGI (reference sequence). The CDR3 is 13 residues long. In DNA, the CDR3 is TGTGCCAGCAGCTCCGCGGGGGCAGATACGCAGTATTTT. This translates into CASSSAGADTQYF.

Ten or more counts support this clonotype. The chain employs TRBV9 and TRBJ1-2, with 7 bases aligning to TRBD1. CDR3 length equals 15 residues. Trimming cost V 0 bases and J 1 base; bases outside gene matches: 3. CDR1 and CDR2 (germline): SGDLS, YYNGEE. In nucleotides, the CDR3 is TGTGCCAGCAGCGTAGACGGGGACAGTAACTATGGCTACACCTTC. It yields the protein CASSVDGDSNYGYTF. The full variable domain, rest sourced from reference TRBV9 and TRBJ1-2, is DSGVTQTPKHLITATGQRVTLRCSPRSGDLSVYWYQQSLDQGLQFLIQYYNGEERAKGNILERFSAQQFPDLHSELNLSSLELGDSALYFCASSVDGDSNYGYTFGSGTRLTVV.

DNA for the CDR3: TGTGCCAGCTCTCTGACCCCGGGACCCCCCTCCTACGAGCAGTACTTC. It is translated as CASSLTPGPPSYEQYF. This chain links TRBV2 with TRBJ2-7, with D perhaps being TRBD1 or TRBD2 (5 bases each). Trimming removed 8 bases at V and 0 bases at J, with 20 bases between. This CDR3 region has 16 residues. Germline-derived CDR1 and CDR2 are SNHLY and FYNNEI.

The genes are TRBV7-9 and TRBJ1-1, with no clear D. The V end lost 3 bases, the J end lost 2 bases, and 7 bases lay between the germline ends. The germline CDR1 and CDR2 sequences are SEHNR and FQNEAQ (reference sequence). The CDR3 loop spans 13 amino acids. The CDR3 loop is CASSFQTNTEAFF. CDR3 sequence (DNA): TGTGCCAGCAGCTTTCAGACAAACACTGAAGCTTTCTTT.

This clonotype was detected ten times or more. This rearrangement joins TRBV7-6 to TRBJ2-3, with 8 bases lining up with TRBD2. Losses at the gene ends were 1 base for V and 1 base for J; bases not matched to a gene: 10. Germline assignment: CDR1 SGHVS and CDR2 FNYEAQ. CDR3 length equals 18 residues. The CDR3 DNA reads TGTGCCAGCAGCTTAGGGTCGGCGGGAGGCCCACGCACAGATACGCAGTATTTT. Translating gives CASSLGSAGGPRTDTQYF. Supplemented by reference TRBV7-6 and TRBJ2-3, the full variable domain reads GAGVSQSPRYKVTKRGQDVALRCDPISGHVSLYWYRQALGQGPEFLTYFNYEAQQDKSGLPNDRFSAERPEGSISTLTIQRTEQRDSAMYRCASSLGSAGGPRTDTQYFGPGTRLTVL.

CDR3 region: CASSSGENEAPLHF. CDR3 in DNA: TGTGCCAGCAGCTCAGGGGAAAACGAGGCGCCCCTCCACTTT. This chain joins TRBV13 and TRBJ1-6; tentatively, D is TRBD1 (6 bases). Trimming shortened V by 4 bases and J by 13 bases, and 17 bases separated the two germline ends. Germline V lookup: CDR1 PRHDT, CDR2 FYEKMQ (reference sequence). The CDR3 loop spans 14 amino acids. The full variable domain, rest sourced from reference TRBV13 and TRBJ1-6, is AAGVIQSPRHLIKEKRETATLKCYPIPRHDTVYWYQQGPGQDPQFLISFYEKMQSDKGSIPDRFSAQQFSDYHSELNMSSLELGDSALYFCASSSGENEAPLHFGNGTRLTVT.

As to this clonotype: The CDR3 ends on some other residue instead of the conserved phenylalanine or tryptophan, so this is likely a read error. The V gene is TRBV12-3 or TRBV12-4, the J gene TRBJ1-3; no reliable D call. CDR3 length: 12 amino acids. CDR3 DNA: TGTGCCAGTAGTTTAGCTCGAAACACCATATATCTT. Translating it yields CASSLARNTIYL.

This clonotype was seen more than once but under ten times. The V and J genes are TRBV7-9 and TRBJ1-3; 7 nucleotides line up with TRBD1. The V gene's germline CDR1 is SEHNR and CDR2 FQNEAQ (reference sequence). The J segment lost 0 bases and the V segment lost 0 bases, leaving 2 bases of the junction unmatched. The CDR3 runs 16 residues. This CDR3 reads CASSLADRVSGNTIYF. The CDR3 DNA reads as TGTGCCAGCAGCTTAGCAGACAGGGTCTCTGGAAACACCATATATTTT.

This clonotype showed up many times. The chain carries TRBV6-6 and TRBJ2-7; 9 positions agree with TRBD2. V lost 0 bases and J lost 4; bases outside the gene matches: 1. Germline lookup yields CDR1 MNHNY and CDR2 SVGAGI (reference sequence). This CDR3 has 14 residues. CDR3 region: CASSYSSGGYEQYF. The CDR3 coding sequence is TGTGCCAGCAGTTACTCTAGCGGGGGATACGAGCAGTACTTC.

A few counts support this clonotype. The V gene is TRBV6-2 or TRBV6-3, the J gene TRBJ2-3; D is undetermined. Per germline, CDR1 MNHEY and CDR2 SVGEGT. The CDR3 length is 13 residues. Trimming pared 0 bases from V and 0 bases from J, leaving 1 base between. The CDR3 DNA follows: TGTGCCAGCAGTTACTCTAGCACAGATACGCAGTATTTT. Translation: CASSYSSTDTQYF.

This clonotype was observed at least ten times. This chain uses TRBV7-9 with TRBJ2-3; 8 nucleotides line up with TRBD2. The germline gives CDR1 SEHNR, CDR2 FQNEAQ (reference sequence). The CDR3 spans 15 residues. The V and J ends lost 4 bases and 1 base, in that order; junction bases with no gene match: 4. The CDR3, as DNA: TGTGCCAGCAGCTACGGGGGGGCCGGCACAGATACGCAGTATTTT. The encoded protein is CASSYGGAGTDTQYF.

This clonotype was seen a handful of times. The rearrangement links TRBV9 to TRBJ1-5; D gene ambiguous. The germline V gene encodes CDR1 SGDLS and CDR2 YYNGEE. The V and J ends lost 0 bases and 2 bases respectively, with 15 bases between them. The CDR3 extends over 17 amino acids. This CDR3 reads CASSVGVKGMGNQPQHF. CDR3 DNA sequence: TGTGCCAGCAGCGTAGGTGTTAAGGGAATGGGCAATCAGCCCCAGCATTTT.

CDR3 sequence reads: CASTKRPPSYEQYF. Written as DNA, the CDR3 is TGCGCCAGCACCAAAAGGCCTCCCAGCTACGAGCAGTACTTC. The gene calls are TRBV5-1 and TRBJ2-7; D gene unclear. CDR1 SGHRS and CDR2 YFSETQ come from the germline V gene. This CDR3 spans 14 amino acids. The V and J ends lost 6 bases and 3 bases respectively, with 16 bases between them.

This clonotype was picked up many times. V and J are TRBV27 and TRBJ2-1, with a tentative D call TRBD1 (7 bases). The CDR3 runs to 14 residues. Germline assignment: CDR1 MNHEY and CDR2 SMNVEV (reference sequence). With 8 bases removed from V and 0 bases from J, the gap between germline ends came to 11 bases. CDR3 nucleotide sequence: TGTGCCAGCGCAGGGGGGCGCTCCTACAATGAGCAGTTCTTC. This gives the protein CASAGGRSYNEQFF.